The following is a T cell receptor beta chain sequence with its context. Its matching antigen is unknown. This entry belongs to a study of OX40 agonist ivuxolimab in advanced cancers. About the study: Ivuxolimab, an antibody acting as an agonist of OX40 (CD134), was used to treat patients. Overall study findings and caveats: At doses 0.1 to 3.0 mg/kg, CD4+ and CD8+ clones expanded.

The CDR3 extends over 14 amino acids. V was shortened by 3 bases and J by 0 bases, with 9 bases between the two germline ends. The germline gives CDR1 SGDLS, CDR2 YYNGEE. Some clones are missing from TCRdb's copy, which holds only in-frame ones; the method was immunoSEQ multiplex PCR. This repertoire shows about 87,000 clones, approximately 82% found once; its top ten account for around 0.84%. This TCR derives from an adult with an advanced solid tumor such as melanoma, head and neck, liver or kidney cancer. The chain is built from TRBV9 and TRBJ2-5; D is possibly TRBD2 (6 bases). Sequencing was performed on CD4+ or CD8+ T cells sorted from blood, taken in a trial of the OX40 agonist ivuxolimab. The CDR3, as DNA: TGTGCCAGCAGCGCCGCGGGGTACCAAGAGACCCAGTACTTC. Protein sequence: CASSAAGYQETQYF.